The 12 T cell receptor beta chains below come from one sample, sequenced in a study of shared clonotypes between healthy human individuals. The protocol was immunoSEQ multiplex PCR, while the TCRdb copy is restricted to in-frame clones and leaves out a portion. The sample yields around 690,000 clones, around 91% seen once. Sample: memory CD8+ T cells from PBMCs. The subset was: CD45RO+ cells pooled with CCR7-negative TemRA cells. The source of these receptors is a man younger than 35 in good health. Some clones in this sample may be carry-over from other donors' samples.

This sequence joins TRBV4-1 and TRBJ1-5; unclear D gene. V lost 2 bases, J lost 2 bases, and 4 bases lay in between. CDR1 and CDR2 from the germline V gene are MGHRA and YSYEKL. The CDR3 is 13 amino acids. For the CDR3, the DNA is TGCGCCAGCAGCCAATGGGGCAATCAGCCCCAGCATTTT. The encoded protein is CASSQWGNQPQHF.

Written as DNA, the CDR3 is TGTGCCAGCACCCCCGGCGGGATACTGTCACCCCTCCACTTT. Amino acid sequence: CASTPGGILSPLHF. V usage is TRBV27 and J usage is TRBJ1-6, with D unclear. Per the germline V gene, CDR1 is MNHEY and CDR2 is SMNVEV (reference sequence). Trimming removed 7 bases from V and 10 bases from J, with 17 bases in between. This CDR3 is built from 14 residues.

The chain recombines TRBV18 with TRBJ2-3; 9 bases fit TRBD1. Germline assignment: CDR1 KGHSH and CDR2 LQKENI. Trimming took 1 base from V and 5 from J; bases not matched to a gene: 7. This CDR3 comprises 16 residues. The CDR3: CASSPLRDRGGDTQYF. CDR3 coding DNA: TGTGCCAGCTCACCACTTCGAGACAGGGGGGGAGATACGCAGTATTTT.

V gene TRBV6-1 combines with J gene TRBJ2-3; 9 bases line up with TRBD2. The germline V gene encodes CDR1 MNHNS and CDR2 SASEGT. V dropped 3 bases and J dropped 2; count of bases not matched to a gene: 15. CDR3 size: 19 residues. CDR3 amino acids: CASSDEGWLAGRTTDTQYF. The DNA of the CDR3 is TGTGCCAGCAGTGACGAGGGGTGGCTAGCGGGACGAACCACAGATACGCAGTATTTT.

CDR3 sequence reads: CASSFPSIQTFPYEQYF. Written as DNA, the CDR3 is TGTGCCAGCAGTTTCCCATCGATCCAAACATTCCCCTACGAGCAGTACTTC. The chain combines TRBV28 with TRBJ2-7, with unresolved D. The germline V and J ends were trimmed by 3 bases and 2 bases, with 20 bases remaining between them. CDR3 length equals 17 residues. The germline V gene encodes CDR1 MDHEN and CDR2 SYDVKM.

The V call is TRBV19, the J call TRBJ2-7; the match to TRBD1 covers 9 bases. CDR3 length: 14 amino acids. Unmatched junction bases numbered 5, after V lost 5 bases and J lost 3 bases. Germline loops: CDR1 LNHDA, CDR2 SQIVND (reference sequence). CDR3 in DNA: TGTGCCAGTAGTTACGGACAGGGGTACTACGAGCAGTACTTC. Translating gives CASSYGQGYYEQYF.

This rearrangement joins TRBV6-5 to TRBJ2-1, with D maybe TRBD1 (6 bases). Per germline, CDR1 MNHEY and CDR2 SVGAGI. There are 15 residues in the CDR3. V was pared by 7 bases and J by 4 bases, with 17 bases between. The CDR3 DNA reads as TGTGCCAGCACCCCCGGTGGGGGCGAATACAATGAGCAGTTCTTC. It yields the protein CASTPGGGEYNEQFF.

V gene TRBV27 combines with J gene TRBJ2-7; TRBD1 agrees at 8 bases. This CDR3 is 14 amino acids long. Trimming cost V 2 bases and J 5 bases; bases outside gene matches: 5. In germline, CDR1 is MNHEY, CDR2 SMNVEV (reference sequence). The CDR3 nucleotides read TGTGCCAGCAGTTTAGGACAGGGAGTAAACGAGCAGTACTTC. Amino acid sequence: CASSLGQGVNEQYF.

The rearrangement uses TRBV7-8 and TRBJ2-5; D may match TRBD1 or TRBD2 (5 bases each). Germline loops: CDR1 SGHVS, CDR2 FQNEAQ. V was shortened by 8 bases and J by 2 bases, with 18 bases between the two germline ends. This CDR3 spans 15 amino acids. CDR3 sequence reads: CASLLGAVAQETQYF. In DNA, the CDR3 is TGTGCCAGCCTTCTCGGGGCAGTTGCTCAAGAGACCCAGTACTTC.

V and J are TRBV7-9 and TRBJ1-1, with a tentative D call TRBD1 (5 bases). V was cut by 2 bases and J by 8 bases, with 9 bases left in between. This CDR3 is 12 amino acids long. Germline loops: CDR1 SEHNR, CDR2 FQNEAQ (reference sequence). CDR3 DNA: TGTGCCAGCAGCTTACTAGGGGTAGAAGCTTTCTTT. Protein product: CASSLLGVEAFF.

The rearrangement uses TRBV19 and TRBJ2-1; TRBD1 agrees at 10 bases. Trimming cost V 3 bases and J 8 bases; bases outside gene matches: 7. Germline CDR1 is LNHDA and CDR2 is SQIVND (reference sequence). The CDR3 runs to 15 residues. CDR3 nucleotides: TGTGCCAGTAGTATCGGGACAGGGGATTGGGATGAGCAGTTCTTC. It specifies CASSIGTGDWDEQFF.

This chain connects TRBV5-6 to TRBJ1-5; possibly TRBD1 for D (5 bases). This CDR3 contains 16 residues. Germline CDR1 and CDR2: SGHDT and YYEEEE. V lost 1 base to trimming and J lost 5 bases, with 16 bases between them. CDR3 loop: CASSLRSAGRDQPQHF. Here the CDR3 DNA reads TGTGCCAGCAGCTTGAGGTCGGCAGGGCGAGATCAGCCCCAGCATTTT.